The next 7 T cell receptor beta chains were all read from a single sample in a study of blood T cell repertoires in COVID-19. Here immunoSEQ multiplex PCR was the method, and the copy in TCRdb shows in-frame clones only, minus some. The sample yields 300,000 to 400,000 clones, roughly 84% seen once. The sequenced sample consisted of peripheral blood. The origin of the receptors is a man aged 45-60 years with active or convalescent COVID-19.

The V gene is TRBV5-4, the J gene TRBJ2-3, with 12 bases lining up with TRBD2. Germline V gene sequence: CDR1 SGHNT, CDR2 YYREEE (reference sequence). The junction had 4 bases not matched to a gene; V was cut back by 4 bases and J by 1 base. The CDR3 is 16 amino acids. DNA of the CDR3: TGTGCCAGCAGCACCAGACTAGCGGGGGGCACAGATACGCAGTATTTT. Translation gives CASSTRLAGGTDTQYF.

The V call is TRBV28, the J call TRBJ1-3; TRBD1 agrees at 7 bases. The CDR3 has 16 amino acids. Trimming cost V 3 bases and J 4 bases; bases outside gene matches: 9. CDR1 MDHEN and CDR2 SYDVKM come from the germline V gene. The CDR3 region is CASSLGLKGAGNTIYF. The CDR3 nucleotides read TGTGCCAGCAGTTTGGGACTTAAGGGGGCCGGAAACACCATATATTTT.

The chain uses TRBV27 and TRBJ2-3; 9 bases map to TRBD2. CDR3 length equals 18 residues. In germline, CDR1 is MNHEY, CDR2 SMNVEV (reference sequence). Trimming removed 5 bases from V and 3 bases from J; junction bases left unmatched: 15. CDR3 coding DNA: TGTGCCAGCAGTGTAAGACTAGCGGACTCCTGGGAAACAGATACGCAGTATTTT. Translating gives CASSVRLADSWETDTQYF.

This clone was picked up one time. The chain recombines TRBV7-3 with TRBJ2-1; 11 bases line up with TRBD2. Germline-derived CDR1 and CDR2 are SGHTA and FQGTGA. V lost 0 bases and J lost 7; bases outside the gene matches: 5. This CDR3 spans 16 amino acids. The CDR3 bases are TGTGCCAGCAGCTTAACGCTAGCGGGAGGTGAAAATGAGCAGTTCTTC. Its protein is CASSLTLAGGENEQFF.

This sequence joins TRBV30 and TRBJ1-6; D is undetermined. Trimming stripped 0 bases from V and 6 bases from J, with 9 bases between. CDR3 length: 14 amino acids. CDR1 is GTSNPN, CDR2 SVGIG, per germline (reference sequence). CDR3 sequence (DNA): TGTGCCTGGAGTGTAGAGGCGTTTAATTCACCCCTCCACTTT. It codes for CAWSVEAFNSPLHF.

In this sample, this clone turned up a few times. The rearrangement joins TRBV10-3 to TRBJ2-5, with 9 positions matching TRBD1. V was pared by 6 bases and J by 4 bases, with 9 bases of the junction left unmatched. CDR1 and CDR2 (germline): ENHRY, SYGVKD. CDR3 length: 15 amino acids. Here the CDR3 reads CAISTRTGELETQYF. CDR3 nucleotides: TGTGCCATCAGCACCAGGACAGGGGAGCTAGAGACCCAGTACTTC.

The rearrangement links TRBV5-4 to TRBJ2-5, with D maybe TRBD1 (5 bases). The CDR3 spans 14 residues. With 4 bases removed from V and 0 bases from J, the gap between germline ends came to 10 bases. Germline CDR1 SGHNT, CDR2 YYREEE (reference sequence). The CDR3 bases are TGTGCCAGCAGCCCCGACAGAGACCAAGAGACCCAGTACTTC. It translates to CASSPDRDQETQYF.